The 29 T cell receptor beta chains reported below all come from one sample, sequenced in a study of control samples from healthy donors and cancer patients. Generated by immunoSEQ multiplex PCR, the TCRdb table keeps only in-frame clones and is missing some. The sample carries more than 85,000 clones, just over 90% recorded once. The sample comprised blood. The receptors were sampled from a human donor in good health. The donor label of this sample is uncertain.

The chain is built from TRBV3-1 (or the pseudogene TRBV3-2) and TRBJ1-2; 8 positions match TRBD1. With 5 bases clipped from V and 8 bases from J, the junction kept 7 bases outside the gene matches. The V gene's germline CDR1 is LGHDT and CDR2 YNNKEL (reference sequence). This CDR3 has 13 residues. CDR3 nucleotides: TGTGCCAGCAGCTCCAGACAGGGGCCCGGCTACACCTTC. Translated: CASSSRQGPGYTF.

V gene TRBV4-1 combines with J gene TRBJ2-1; 8 bases agree with TRBD2. The CDR3 is made up of 16 amino acids. V lost 1 base to trimming and J lost 0 bases; unmatched junction nucleotides: 2. CDR1 and CDR2 from the germline V gene are MGHRA and YSYEKL. Here the CDR3 reads CASSQGGGYSYNEQFF. The DNA for the CDR3 is TGCGCCAGCAGCCAAGGCGGGGGGTACTCCTACAATGAGCAGTTCTTC.

The chain recombines TRBV5-1 with TRBJ1-1, with unresolved D. Germline V CDR1 and CDR2: SGHRS, YFSETQ. The CDR3 is 13 amino acids. Between the trimmed V and J ends, which lost 5 bases and 3 bases, there was a span of 11 bases. This CDR3 reads CASRLGSYTEAFF. CDR3 DNA sequence: TGCGCCAGCAGACTTGGAAGCTACACTGAAGCTTTCTTT.

The rearrangement links TRBV5-1 to TRBJ2-1; D is unresolved. This CDR3 has 14 residues. In germline, CDR1 is SGHRS, CDR2 YFSETQ. The V gene lost 2 bases and the J gene lost 3 bases, with 9 bases spanning the gap. Here the CDR3 DNA reads TGCGCCAGCAGCTTTTTTGACATCTACAATGAGCAGTTCTTC. It is translated as CASSFFDIYNEQFF.

This chain links TRBV28 with TRBJ2-2; D call uncertain. V lost 8 bases, J lost 4 bases, and 23 bases lay in between. CDR3 size: 17 residues. Germline V gives CDR1 MDHEN, CDR2 SYDVKM. The CDR3 DNA reads TGTGCCAGCGGTCCGGACGCGCATCTCGGTTCCACCGGGGAGCTGTTTTTT. Translating it yields CASGPDAHLGSTGELFF.

The chain recombines TRBV11-2 with TRBJ2-5, with D unclear. Between the trimmed V and J ends, which lost 2 bases and 3 bases, there was a span of 4 bases. The CDR3 runs 12 residues. Germline V gene data show CDR1 as SGHAT and CDR2 as FQNNGV. The CDR3 DNA sequence: TGTGCCAGCAGCTTAAGCGAAGAGACCCAGTACTTC. Translating it yields CASSLSEETQYF.

The chain is built from TRBV14 and TRBJ1-4; 9 nucleotides align to TRBD1. The CDR3 extends over 18 amino acids. CDR1 is SGHDN and CDR2 is FVKESK in the germline V gene. With V trimmed by 2 bases and J by 5 bases, 12 bases remained unmatched. The CDR3 region has the DNA TGTGCCAGCAGCCAAAAACTACAGGGGGCTGGGAAAAATGAAAAACTGTTTTTT. It yields the protein CASSQKLQGAGKNEKLFF.

This clone was detected only a few times. CDR3 nucleotides: TGTGCCAGCAGCTTAGAGGAGAACACTGAAGCTTTCTTT. Its protein is CASSLEENTEAFF. The V call is TRBV7-6, the J call TRBJ1-1, with unresolved D. Germline V gene data show CDR1 as SGHVS and CDR2 as FNYEAQ. With 1 base removed from V and 1 base from J, the gap between germline ends came to 4 bases. The CDR3 covers 13 residues.

This sequence joins TRBV27 and TRBJ1-6; TRBD1 aligns across 7 bases. Germline CDR1 reads MNHEY; CDR2 reads SMNVEV (reference sequence). CDR3 size: 17 residues. Trimming removed 7 bases from V and 7 bases from J; junction bases left unmatched: 16. The CDR3 reads CASKDRWKNMRNSPLHF. The CDR3 DNA follows: TGTGCCAGCAAGGACAGGTGGAAAAACATGAGGAATTCACCCCTCCACTTT.

For the CDR3, the DNA is TGTGCCAGCAGCCAAGTCCTCTACTCTGGAAACACCATATATTTT. Translating gives CASSQVLYSGNTIYF. The genes are TRBV3-1 (or the pseudogene TRBV3-2) and TRBJ1-3; D is unclear. This CDR3 region has 15 residues. The V end was cut by 1 base, the J end by 0 bases, with 7 bases between. CDR1 and CDR2 (germline): LGHDT, YNNKEL (reference sequence).

The gene calls are TRBV6-6 and TRBJ1-4; TRBD1 agrees at 7 bases. Trimming at V came to 8 bases and at J to 5 bases, leaving 8 bases not matched to a gene. This CDR3 spans 14 amino acids. Germline CDR1 and CDR2: MNHNY and SVGAGI (reference sequence). For the CDR3, the DNA is TGTGCCAGCGGAACAACGGGACAGAATGAAAAACTGTTTTTT. It encodes CASGTTGQNEKLFF.

V usage is TRBV21-1 and J usage is TRBJ2-7. TRBV21-1 has pseudogene status. The CDR3 runs 12 residues. The CDR3 spells CASSNGPYEQYF. For the CDR3, the DNA is TGTGCCAGCAGCAATGGTCCATACGAGCAGTACTTC.

The chain couples TRBV7-9 to TRBJ1-4; D call uncertain. Germline V gene lookup returns CDR1 SEHNR and CDR2 FQNEAQ (reference sequence). This CDR3 region has 15 residues. Trimming removed 5 bases from V and 0 bases from J, with 10 bases in between. The CDR3 sequence is CASSGNVATNEKLFF. The CDR3 DNA sequence: TGTGCCAGCAGCGGTAATGTTGCAACTAATGAAAAACTGTTTTTT.

In DNA form, the CDR3 reads TGTGCCAGCAGTGAAGAGGGAGGGGGTAGTTCACCCCTCCACTTT. It encodes CASSEEGGGSSPLHF. This chain connects TRBV2 to TRBJ1-6, with D possibly matching TRBD1 (6 bases). The CDR3 has 15 residues. V was pared by 1 base and J by 9 bases, with 13 bases between. Germline CDR1 SNHLY, CDR2 FYNNEI.

Only one count was recorded for this clone. This chain connects TRBV5-1 to TRBJ1-2; TRBD1 agrees at 8 bases. Trimming took 4 bases from V and 0 from J; bases not matched to a gene: 5. Germline V gene data show CDR1 as SGHRS and CDR2 as YFSETQ. The CDR3 loop spans 15 amino acids. This CDR3 reads CASSMGQAANYGYTF. Written as DNA, the CDR3 is TGCGCCAGCAGCATGGGACAGGCTGCTAACTATGGCTACACCTTC.

V gene TRBV10-2 combines with J gene TRBJ2-4; D is undetermined. Deletions cut 8 bases from V and 4 bases from J, with 21 bases between. This CDR3 region has 16 residues. The germline CDR1 and CDR2 sequences are WSHSY and SAAADI. The CDR3 bases are TGCGCCAGCGCCCCTGACCGCTCGTTAACTAAAAACATTCAGTACTTC. Amino acid sequence: CASAPDRSLTKNIQYF.

The chain combines TRBV19 with TRBJ1-3; D may be TRBD1 (6 bases). The CDR3 has 14 amino acids. Trimming cost V 10 bases and J 3 bases, with 16 bases left between them. Germline V lookup: CDR1 LNHDA, CDR2 SQIVND (reference sequence). The DNA for the CDR3 is TGTGCCACCGCACAGGGAGGCCTTGGAAACACCATATATTTT. Encoded protein: CATAQGGLGNTIYF.

The chain combines TRBV4-3 with TRBJ2-7, with TRBD2 as a possible D gene (6 bases). V lost 3 bases to trimming and J lost 6 bases, with 27 bases between them. Germline V gene sequence: CDR1 LGHNA, CDR2 YSLEER. The CDR3 is made up of 18 amino acids. CDR3 coding DNA: TGCGCCAGCAGCCACCCCTCAGAGTGGGAGGAGCCCAAAGGCGAGCAGTACGTC. This sequence encodes CASSHPSEWEEPKGEQYV.

The chain is built from TRBV14 and TRBJ2-1, with 7 bases lining up with TRBD2. The CDR3 consists of 14 residues. Unmatched junction bases numbered 2, after V lost 4 bases and J lost 2 bases. CDR1 is SGHDN and CDR2 is FVKESK in the germline V gene. Here the CDR3 reads CASSRSGTYNEQFF. CDR3 in DNA: TGTGCCAGCAGCCGGAGCGGGACCTACAATGAGCAGTTCTTC.

As DNA, the CDR3 is TGTGCCACGGAGGGGAGGTCCTACGAGCAGTACTTC. This translates into CATEGRSYEQYF. The chain is built from TRBV3-1 (or the pseudogene TRBV3-2) and TRBJ2-7, with D possibly matching TRBD2 (6 bases). The CDR3 extends over 12 amino acids. With 10 bases removed from V and 1 base from J, the gap between germline ends came to 11 bases. Germline V gene sequence: CDR1 LGHDT, CDR2 YNNKEL (reference sequence).

V is TRBV4-2 and J is TRBJ1-1; D gene uncertain. Trimming removed 5 bases from V and 8 bases from J, with 18 bases in between. There are 14 residues in the CDR3. The germline V gene has CDR1 LGHNA and CDR2 YNFKEQ. The CDR3 nucleotides read TGTGCCAGCAGCGGAGTCGGCGCCCTGAGAGAAGCTTTCTTT. It is translated as CASSGVGALREAFF.

The genes are TRBV12-3 or TRBV12-4 and TRBJ2-1, with D maybe TRBD2 (5 bases). This CDR3 is 13 amino acids long. Between the trimmed V and J ends, which lost 0 bases and 10 bases, there was a span of 10 bases. This CDR3 reads CASSLALRGEQFF. In DNA, the CDR3 is TGTGCCAGCAGTTTAGCGCTCCGGGGAGAGCAGTTCTTC.

This chain links TRBV7-6 with TRBJ2-7; D might be TRBD2 (6 bases). The V gene's germline CDR1 is SGHVS and CDR2 FNYEAQ. Between the trimmed V and J ends, which lost 7 bases and 3 bases, there was a span of 16 bases. The CDR3 contains 14 residues. CDR3 bases: TGTGCCAGCACCCAGTCGACGGGGGACTACGAGCAGTACTTC. Translation: CASTQSTGDYEQYF.

The rearrangement links TRBV6-1 to TRBJ2-5; D possibly corresponds to TRBD1 (6 bases). Germline V gives CDR1 MNHNS, CDR2 SASEGT. The CDR3 covers 15 residues. Trimming stripped 1 base from V and 2 bases from J, with 11 bases between. CDR3 coding DNA: TGTGCCAGCAGTGAAGTCTGGGGGCGGCAAGAGACCCAGTACTTC. Its protein is CASSEVWGRQETQYF.

The chain employs TRBV27 and TRBJ1-2, with D possibly matching TRBD1 (5 bases). V lost 6 bases and J 7 bases, leaving 21 bases between the germline ends. This CDR3 comprises 15 residues. Looked up from germline, CDR1 is MNHEY and CDR2 is SMNVEV (reference sequence). The CDR3 DNA follows: TGTGCCAGCAGGGGCACGACAGTTACCGTGGGTGGCTACACCTTC. Translated: CASRGTTVTVGGYTF.

The rearrangement uses TRBV2 and TRBJ1-4; D ambiguous. This CDR3 region has 15 residues. Looked up from germline, CDR1 is SNHLY and CDR2 is FYNNEI. V lost 3 bases, J lost 8 bases, and 16 bases lay in between. CDR3 sequence: CASSEFVGFGEKLFF. The CDR3 nucleotides read TGTGCCAGCAGTGAGTTTGTAGGGTTCGGAGAAAAACTGTTTTTT. Filled out from reference TRBV2 and TRBJ1-4, the complete variable domain reads EPEVTQTPSHQVTQMGQEVILRCVPISNHLYFYWYRQILGQKVEFLVSFYNNEISEKSEIFDDQFSVERPDGSNFTLKIRSTKLEDSAMYFCASSEFVGFGEKLFFGSGTQLSVL.

A single count supports this clone. The chain employs TRBV10-3 and TRBJ2-6; D perhaps matches TRBD2 (7 bases). The germline V gene encodes CDR1 ENHRY and CDR2 SYGVKD. V was clipped by 6 bases and J by 1 base, with 22 bases between them. The CDR3 is made up of 19 amino acids. The CDR3 sequence: CAISRAPGGLFSGANVLTF. DNA for the CDR3: TGTGCCATCAGCAGGGCACCCGGGGGGCTGTTTTCTGGGGCCAACGTCCTGACTTTC.

This chain uses TRBV7-9 with TRBJ2-3; D is possibly TRBD1 (6 bases). This CDR3 contains 16 residues. Germline V lookup: CDR1 SEHNR, CDR2 FQNEAQ (reference sequence). V was pared by 1 base and J by 0 bases, with 11 bases between. The CDR3 coding sequence is TGTGCCAGCAGCTTAGGGGACACTTCTAGCACAGATACGCAGTATTTT. It yields the protein CASSLGDTSSTDTQYF.

The chain has TRBV4-1 and TRBJ2-3; D remains unclear. The CDR3 is 13 residues long. The V end lost 0 bases, the J end lost 6 bases, and 7 bases lay between the germline ends. The germline V gene has CDR1 MGHRA and CDR2 YSYEKL. The CDR3: CASSQDGVDTQYF. CDR3 DNA: TGCGCCAGCAGCCAAGATGGGGTCGATACGCAGTATTTT.